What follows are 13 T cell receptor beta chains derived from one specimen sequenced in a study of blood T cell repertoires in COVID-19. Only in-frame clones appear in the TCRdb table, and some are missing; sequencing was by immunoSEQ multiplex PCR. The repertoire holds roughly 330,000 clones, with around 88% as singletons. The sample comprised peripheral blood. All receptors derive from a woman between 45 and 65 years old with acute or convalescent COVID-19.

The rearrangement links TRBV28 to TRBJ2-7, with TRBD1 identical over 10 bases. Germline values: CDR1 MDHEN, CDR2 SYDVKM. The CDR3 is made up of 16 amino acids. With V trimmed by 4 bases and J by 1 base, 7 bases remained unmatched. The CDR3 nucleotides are TGTGCCAGCAGTTACCCCCGGGACAGGGGTTCCTACGAGCAGTACTTC. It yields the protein CASSYPRDRGSYEQYF.

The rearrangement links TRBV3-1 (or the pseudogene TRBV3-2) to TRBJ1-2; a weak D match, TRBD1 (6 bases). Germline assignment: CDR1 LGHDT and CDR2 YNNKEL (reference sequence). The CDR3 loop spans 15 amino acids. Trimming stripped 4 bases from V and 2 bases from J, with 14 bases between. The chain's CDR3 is CASSLSDRTNYGYTF. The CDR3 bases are TGTGCCAGCAGCCTATCTGACAGGACAAACTATGGCTACACCTTC.

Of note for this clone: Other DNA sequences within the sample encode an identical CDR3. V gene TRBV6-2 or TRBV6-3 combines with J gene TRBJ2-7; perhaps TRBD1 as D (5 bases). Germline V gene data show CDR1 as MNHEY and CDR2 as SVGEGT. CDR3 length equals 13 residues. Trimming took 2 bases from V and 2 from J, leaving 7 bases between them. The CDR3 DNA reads TGTGCCAGCAGTTACGGCAGGGCCTACGAGCAGTACTTC. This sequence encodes CASSYGRAYEQYF.

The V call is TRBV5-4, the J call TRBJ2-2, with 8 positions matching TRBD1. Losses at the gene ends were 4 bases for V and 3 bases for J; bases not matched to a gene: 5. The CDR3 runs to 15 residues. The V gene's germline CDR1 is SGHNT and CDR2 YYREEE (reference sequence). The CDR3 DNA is TGTGCCAGCAGCGACGGGACAGGCGACACCGGGGAGCTGTTTTTT. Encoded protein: CASSDGTGDTGELFF. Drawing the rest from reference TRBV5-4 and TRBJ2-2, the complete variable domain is ETGVTQSPTHLIKTRGQQVTLRCSSQSGHNTVSWYQQALGQGPQFIFQYYREEENGRGNFPPRFSGLQFPNYSSELNVNALELDDSALYLCASSDGTGDTGELFFGEGSRLTVL.

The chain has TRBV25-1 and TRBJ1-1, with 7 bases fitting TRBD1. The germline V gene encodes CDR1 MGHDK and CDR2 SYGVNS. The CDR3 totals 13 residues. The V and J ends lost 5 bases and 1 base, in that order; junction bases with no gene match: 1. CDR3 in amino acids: CASSQGGNTEAFF. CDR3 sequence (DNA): TGTGCCAGCAGTCAGGGGGGGAACACTGAAGCTTTCTTT.

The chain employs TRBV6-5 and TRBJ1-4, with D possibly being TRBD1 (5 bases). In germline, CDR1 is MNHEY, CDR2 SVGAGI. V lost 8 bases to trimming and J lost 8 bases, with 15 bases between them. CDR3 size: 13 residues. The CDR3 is CASRRGEGEKLFF. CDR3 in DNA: TGTGCCAGCCGGAGGGGAGAAGGGGAAAAACTGTTTTTT.

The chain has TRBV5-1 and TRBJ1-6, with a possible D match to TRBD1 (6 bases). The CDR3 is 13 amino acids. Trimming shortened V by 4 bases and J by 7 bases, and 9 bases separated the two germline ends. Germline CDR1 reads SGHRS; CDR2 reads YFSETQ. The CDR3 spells CASSPDRNSPLHF. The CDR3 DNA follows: TGCGCCAGCAGCCCTGACAGGAATTCACCCCTCCACTTT.

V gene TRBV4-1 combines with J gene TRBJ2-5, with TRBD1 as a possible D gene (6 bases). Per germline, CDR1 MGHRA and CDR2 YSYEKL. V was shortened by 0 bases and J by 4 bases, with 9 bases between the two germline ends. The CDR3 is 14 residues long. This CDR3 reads CASSQDVGAETQYF. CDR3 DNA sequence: TGCGCCAGCAGCCAAGATGTGGGGGCAGAGACCCAGTACTTC.

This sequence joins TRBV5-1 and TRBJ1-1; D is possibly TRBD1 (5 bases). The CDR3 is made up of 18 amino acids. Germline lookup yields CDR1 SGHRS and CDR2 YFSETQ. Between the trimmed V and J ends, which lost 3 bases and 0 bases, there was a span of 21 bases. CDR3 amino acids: CASSSSRIGSGLNTEAFF. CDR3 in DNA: TGCGCCAGCAGCTCAAGCCGAATCGGGTCAGGGTTGAACACTGAAGCTTTCTTT.

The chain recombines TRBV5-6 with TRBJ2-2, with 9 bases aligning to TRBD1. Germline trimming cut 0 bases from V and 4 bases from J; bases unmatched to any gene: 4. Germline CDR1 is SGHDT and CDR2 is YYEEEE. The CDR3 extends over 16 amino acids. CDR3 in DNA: TGTGCCAGCAGCTTGGTAGGGACAGGGACCACCGGGGAGCTGTTTTTT. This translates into CASSLVGTGTTGELFF.

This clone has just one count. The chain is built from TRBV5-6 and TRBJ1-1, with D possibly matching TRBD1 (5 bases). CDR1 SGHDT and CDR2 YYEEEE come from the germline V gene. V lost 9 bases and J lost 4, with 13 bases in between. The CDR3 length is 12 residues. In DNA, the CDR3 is TGTGCCACGGGCAGGGTGCGCACTGAAGCTTTCTTT. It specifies CATGRVRTEAFF.

The chain's CDR3 is CSVEDAVNTGELFF. In nucleotides, the CDR3 is TGCAGCGTTGAAGACGCAGTGAACACCGGGGAGCTGTTTTTT. The gene calls are TRBV29-1 and TRBJ2-2, with D unresolved. The V gene lost 0 bases and the J gene lost 1 base, with 6 bases spanning the gap. Per the germline V gene, CDR1 is SQVTM and CDR2 is ANQGSEA. The CDR3 consists of 14 residues.

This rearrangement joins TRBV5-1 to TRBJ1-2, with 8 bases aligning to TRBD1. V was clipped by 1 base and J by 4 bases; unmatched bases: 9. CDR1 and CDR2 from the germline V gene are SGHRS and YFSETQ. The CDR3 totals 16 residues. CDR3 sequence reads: CASSLSFQGASYGYTF. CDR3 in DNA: TGCGCCAGCAGCTTGAGTTTCCAGGGGGCGAGCTATGGCTACACCTTC.